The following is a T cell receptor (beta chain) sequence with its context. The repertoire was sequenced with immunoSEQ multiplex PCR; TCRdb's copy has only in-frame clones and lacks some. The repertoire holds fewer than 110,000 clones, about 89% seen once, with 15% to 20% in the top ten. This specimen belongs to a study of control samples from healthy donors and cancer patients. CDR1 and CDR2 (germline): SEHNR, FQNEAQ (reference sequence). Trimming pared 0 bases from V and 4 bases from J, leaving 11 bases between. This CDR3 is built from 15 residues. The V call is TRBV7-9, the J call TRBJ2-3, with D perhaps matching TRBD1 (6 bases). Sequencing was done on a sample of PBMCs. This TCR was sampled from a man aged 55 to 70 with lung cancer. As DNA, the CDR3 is TGTGCCAGCAGCTTAGCTACAGGGAGATCAGATACGCAGTATTTT. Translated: CASSLATGRSDTQYF.